Following are 7 T cell receptor beta chains from one sample sequenced in a study of blood T cell repertoires in COVID-19. Sequencing used immunoSEQ multiplex PCR; TCRdb keeps in-frame clones, though not all of them. The profile shows about 300,000 clones, 85% to 90% of them singletons. Source material: PBMCs or T cells enriched from blood (not recorded which). These receptors were collected from a man in his thirties or forties who had recovered from COVID-19.

The chain recombines TRBV4-2 with TRBJ1-4, with D perhaps matching TRBD1 (5 bases). V was pared by 2 bases and J by 5 bases, with 12 bases between. Germline V lookup: CDR1 LGHNA, CDR2 YNFKEQ. The CDR3 is made up of 15 amino acids. This CDR3 is CASSQKGTENEKLFF. Written as DNA, the CDR3 is TGTGCCAGCAGCCAAAAAGGGACTGAGAATGAAAAACTGTTTTTT.

V is TRBV18 and J is TRBJ2-5; 8 bases match TRBD1. CDR3 length: 16 amino acids. Germline V gives CDR1 KGHSH, CDR2 LQKENI. V lost 2 bases and J lost 3; bases outside the gene matches: 8. The CDR3 sequence is CASSPMDRVNEETQYF. CDR3 coding DNA: TGTGCCAGCTCACCAATGGACAGGGTGAACGAAGAGACCCAGTACTTC.

This rearrangement joins TRBV23-1 to TRBJ2-5; TRBD2 aligns across 8 bases. TRBV23-1 is an ORF; its function is uncertain. Germline trimming cut 5 bases from V and 0 bases from J; bases unmatched to any gene: 5. This CDR3 has 15 residues. DNA of the CDR3: TGCGCCAGCAGTTCCGAGCGGGAGAACCAAGAGACCCAGTACTTC. Amino acid sequence: CASSSERENQETQYF.

In this sample, this clone turned up once. This rearrangement joins TRBV7-9 to TRBJ1-1; a weak D match, TRBD1 (5 bases). V was clipped by 3 bases and J by 1 base, with 9 bases between them. The CDR3 has 14 amino acids. CDR1 and CDR2 (germline): SEHNR, FQNEAQ (reference sequence). This CDR3 reads CASSFSTENTEAFF. CDR3 in DNA: TGTGCCAGCAGCTTCTCGACAGAGAACACTGAAGCTTTCTTT.

This sequence joins TRBV7-2 and TRBJ1-5; D ambiguous. CDR1 is SGHTA, CDR2 FQGNSA, per germline. V shed 2 bases and J shed 2 bases, with 13 bases lying between them. The CDR3 has 16 amino acids. The chain's CDR3 is CASSLFQLFGNQPQHF. The CDR3 DNA reads as TGTGCCAGCAGCTTATTCCAGTTGTTTGGCAATCAGCCCCAGCATTTT.

The chain employs TRBV4-1 and TRBJ2-5, with D possibly matching TRBD2 (6 bases). The CDR3 is 16 amino acids. Trimming took 0 bases from V and 2 from J, leaving 13 bases between them. Per the germline V gene, CDR1 is MGHRA and CDR2 is YSYEKL. The CDR3 DNA follows: TGCGCCAGCAGCCAAGAGCGGCCTAGCGAGCAAGAGACCCAGTACTTC. Translation gives CASSQERPSEQETQYF.

This clone was recorded only once. The genes are TRBV6-6 and TRBJ2-5, with 11 bases that match TRBD1. The V and J ends lost 5 bases and 5 bases, in that order; junction bases with no gene match: 16. The germline V gene has CDR1 MNHNY and CDR2 SVGAGI (reference sequence). The CDR3 runs 18 residues. CDR3 sequence: CASSQYYYGTGGSETQYF. CDR3 nucleotide sequence: TGTGCCAGCAGTCAATACTATTATGGGACAGGGGGAAGTGAGACCCAGTACTTC.